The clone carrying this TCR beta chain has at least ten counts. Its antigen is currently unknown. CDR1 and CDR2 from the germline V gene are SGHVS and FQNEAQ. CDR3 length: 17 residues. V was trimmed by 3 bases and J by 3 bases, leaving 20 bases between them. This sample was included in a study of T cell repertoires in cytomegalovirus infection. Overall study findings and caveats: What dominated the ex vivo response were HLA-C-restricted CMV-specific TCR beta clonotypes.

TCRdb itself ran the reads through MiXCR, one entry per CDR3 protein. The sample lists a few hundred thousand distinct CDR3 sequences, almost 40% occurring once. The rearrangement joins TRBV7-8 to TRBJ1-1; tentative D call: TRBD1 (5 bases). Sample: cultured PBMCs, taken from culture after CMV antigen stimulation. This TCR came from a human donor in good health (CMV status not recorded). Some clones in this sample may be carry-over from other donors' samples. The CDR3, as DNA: TGTGCCAGCAGCTTTAGCAGGTTTGCTCACAGGCACACTGAAGCTTTCTTT. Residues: CASSFSRFAHRHTEAFF.